This T cell receptor beta chain was obtained from a study of OX40 agonist ivuxolimab in advanced cancers. Study results and limitations: CD4+ and CD8+ blood T cells expanded clonally by week 6 at 0.1 to 3.0 mg/kg.

Sequencing was performed with immunoSEQ multiplex PCR; in TCRdb, only in-frame clones are kept and a portion is missing. The sample yields some 53,000 clones, under 95% seen once. With regard to this clone: Its antigen remains unidentified.

V lost 4 bases, J lost 2 bases, and 5 bases stayed unmatched. The CDR3 loop spans 14 amino acids. In germline, CDR1 is SGDLS, CDR2 YYNGEE. This receptor was taken from an adult with an advanced solid tumor such as melanoma, head and neck, liver or kidney cancer. This material consisted of CD4+ or CD8+ T cells sorted from blood, taken in a trial of the OX40 agonist ivuxolimab. The chain carries TRBV9 and TRBJ2-5; TRBD1 matches at 7 bases. This CDR3 reads CASSIWDSQETQYF. CDR3 DNA sequence: TGTGCCAGCAGCATCTGGGACAGTCAAGAGACCCAGTACTTC.